This T cell receptor beta chain was recovered during a study of T cell clones after liver transplantation (dated by TCRdb to between 2019 and 2020). Some background on the complete study: ITN030ST, the source of the samples, was a randomized trial that attempted immunosuppression withdrawal within 2 years of liver transplantation. Blood samples were taken pre-transplant, pre-randomization before withdrawal, and post-randomization after full withdrawal or failed withdrawal. Third party-reactive TCRbeta sequences from pre-transplant MLRs were also identified as an antigen-independent comparator for donor-reactive sequences. Of the eight recipients, a few were HCV-positive, while the remaining recipients had been transplanted for non-autoimmune, non-viral indications. Subjects received no induction therapy and standard immunosuppression until randomization at 12-24 months post-transplant. Donor-reactive T cell clones were identified using TCRbeta sequencing after a pre-transplant mixed lymphocyte reaction and were then followed in post-transplant blood. The studied cohort comprised 8 liver transplant recipients, 3 classified as tolerant and 5 as non-tolerant. Tolerance meant complete immunosuppression withdrawal for at least one year without liver enzymes rising beyond twice the upper limit of normal. General findings and caveats noted by the study authors: Because of small, heterogeneous patient numbers and non-standardized post-transplant time points, the conclusions were only preliminary. When repertoire turnover was taken into account, detection of donor-reactive sequences was significantly reduced in 7 of 8 subjects for CD4 and in 8 of 8 subjects for CD8. In two subjects, low numbers of available donor cells limited the measurable donor-reactive repertoire. Donor-reactive sequences decreased more than third party-reactive sequences, which suggests partial antigen-specific deletion that was not related to withdrawal success. Since no allograft tissue specimens were available, donor-reactive T cells may have migrated into the graft instead of being deleted. A significant post-transplant decrease in circulating donor-reactive CD4 TCRbeta sequences was observed in 5 of 8 subjects, irrespective of tolerance or HCV status.

As regards this clone: Its antigen remains unidentified. No base-level quality is on record; no much larger clone is a single base apart.

The cysteine opens and the phenylalanine closes a CDR3 of 13 amino acids. The entry retains the CDR3 DNA only, 39 bases that are in frame from base 1. Reading the germline V gene (reference sequence) gives CDR1 MNHEY and CDR2 SMNVEV. Trimming at the junction amounts to 6 bases on V and 1 base on J, and the germline ends lie 9 bases apart. The meaning of the sample's time point label: pre-transplant. Unstimulated PBMCs, after thawing, were stained for CD3, CD4 and CD8 and then FACS-sorted into CD3+CD4+ and CD3+CD8+ populations. Randomization to immunosuppression withdrawal applied to every one of the 8 studied subjects. The Qiagen DNeasy Blood and Tissue Kit was used for isolation of genomic DNA. High-throughput TCRbeta CDR3 sequencing of frozen genomic DNA was performed by immunoSEQ, including PCR amplification, mapping, bias correction and internal controls. On the authors' methods: Productive rearrangements were kept, and unique TCRbeta sequences were defined by CDR3 nucleotide sequence plus V and J gene. Donor-reactive sequences required at least 5-fold expansion in CFSE-low cells versus unstimulated pre-transplant cells and at least 0.01% frequency. Minimum frequency thresholds were set for each subject on the basis of the unstimulated sample with the lowest template count, so that a detection power of at least 90% was ensured. Jensen-Shannon divergence between the top 1000 TCRbeta sequences post-transplant and pre-transplant was used to measure repertoire turnover. Changes in detection of donor-reactive sequences were assessed with two-sided Fisher's exact tests. Here the immuneACCESS table is served through TCRdb, limited to in-frame sequences with V and J called. Missing clones are a known gap in these copies; in checked studies unresolved V genes cover under half, and the rest lacks a known reason. V and J calls plus clone size are reproduced from that table; the DNA served to infer D and trimming. Counted in this sample were 65,000 to 90,000 clones; around nine tenths of them appeared once. The ten top clones hold 2% to 3% of the sample.

This receptor was obtained from a human donor who received a liver transplant. This chain is built from TRBV27 and TRBJ1-1; TRBD1 is possibly the D segment (6 matching bases). The sequenced sample was CD4+ T cells from blood, obtained before liver transplant. The bases are TGTGCCAGCAGCTGGACAGAGAACACTGAAGCTTTCTTT. Its protein product is CASSWTENTEAFF.